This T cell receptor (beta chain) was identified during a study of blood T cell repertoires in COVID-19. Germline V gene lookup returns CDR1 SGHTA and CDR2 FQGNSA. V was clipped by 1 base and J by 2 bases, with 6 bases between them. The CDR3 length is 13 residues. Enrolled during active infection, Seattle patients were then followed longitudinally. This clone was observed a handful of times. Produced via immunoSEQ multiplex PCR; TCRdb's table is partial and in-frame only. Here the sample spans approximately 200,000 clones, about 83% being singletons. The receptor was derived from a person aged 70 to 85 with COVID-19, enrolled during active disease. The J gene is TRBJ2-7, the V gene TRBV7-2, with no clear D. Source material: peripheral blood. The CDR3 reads CASSLVATYEQYF. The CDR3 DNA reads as TGTGCCAGCAGCTTAGTTGCTACCTACGAGCAGTACTTC.